These 30 T cell receptor beta chains were all obtained from the same sample, sequenced in a study of T cell responses to AZD1222 COVID-19 vaccine. Clones were read by immunoSEQ multiplex PCR, and TCRdb kept only the in-frame ones, dropping some. The sample lists 95,000 to 100,000 clones; around 87% were seen once. The sequencing used peripheral blood, collected 28 days after the second AZD1222 dose. Every receptor here comes from an adult who received the AZD1222 COVID-19 vaccine.

The chain uses TRBV4-2 and TRBJ1-4; 9 positions agree with TRBD1. The V and J ends lost 0 bases and 5 bases, in that order; junction bases with no gene match: 7. This CDR3 comprises 17 residues. CDR1 and CDR2 from the germline V gene are LGHNA and YNFKEQ. The CDR3 region is CASSQEGQGRGNEKLFF. The CDR3 DNA sequence: TGTGCCAGCAGCCAAGAGGGACAGGGAAGGGGGAATGAAAAACTGTTTTTT.

V gene TRBV5-4 combines with J gene TRBJ2-1; 9 nucleotides line up with TRBD2. CDR1 and CDR2 (germline): SGHNT, YYREEE (reference sequence). The CDR3 contains 15 residues. V trimming: 2 bases; J trimming: 3 bases; junction bases outside the gene matches: 3. CDR3 region: CASSLSSGNYNEQFF. CDR3 sequence (DNA): TGTGCCAGCAGCTTATCTAGCGGGAACTACAATGAGCAGTTCTTC.

The chain is built from TRBV27 and TRBJ2-5; D call uncertain. V was shortened by 1 base and J by 3 bases, with 9 bases between the two germline ends. CDR3 length: 14 amino acids. Germline V gene sequence: CDR1 MNHEY, CDR2 SMNVEV (reference sequence). This chain's CDR3 is CASSLYFNKETQYF. The CDR3 DNA reads TGTGCCAGCAGTTTATATTTTAACAAAGAGACCCAGTACTTC.

V gene TRBV7-9 combines with J gene TRBJ2-2, with D perhaps matching TRBD1 (8 bases). The CDR3 extends over 18 amino acids. V lost 5 bases and J 2 bases, leaving 21 bases between the germline ends. The germline CDR1 and CDR2 sequences are SEHNR and FQNEAQ (reference sequence). The CDR3 region has the DNA TGTGCCAGCAGCCTGAAAGCGGGACAGGATTATAACACCGGGGAGCTGTTTTTT. It encodes CASSLKAGQDYNTGELFF.

As regards this clone: Compared with germline, one end of the junction differs, possibly owing to a read error. The CDR3 DNA is TGCAGTGCTAGGGGGGGGTCGGGTTCGATTTTT. It specifies CSARGGSGSIF. J is TRBJ1-4 and V is TRBV20-1, with D perhaps TRBD1 (5 bases). The CDR3 consists of 11 residues. CDR1 DFQATT and CDR2 SNEGSKA come from the germline V gene (reference sequence).

The V gene is TRBV2, the J gene TRBJ1-5, with TRBD1 as a possible D gene (5 bases). This CDR3 has 13 residues. Per germline, CDR1 SNHLY and CDR2 FYNNEI. Trimming stripped 10 bases from V and 4 bases from J, with 14 bases between. Here the CDR3 reads CATSREGNQPQHF. The DNA for the CDR3 is TGTGCCACCTCTAGAGAGGGGAATCAGCCCCAGCATTTT.

The chain combines TRBV18 with TRBJ2-2; 9 bases match TRBD2. With 6 bases clipped from V and 0 bases from J, the junction kept 5 bases outside the gene matches. CDR3 size: 16 residues. Germline V gene sequence: CDR1 KGHSH, CDR2 LQKENI. DNA of the CDR3: TGTGCCAGCTCCCTAATAGCGGGAGCGAACACCGGGGAGCTGTTTTTT. This codes for CASSLIAGANTGELFF.

The V gene is TRBV11-2, the J gene TRBJ2-7, with TRBD1 matching over 8 bases. The CDR3 extends over 13 amino acids. Germline CDR1 SGHAT, CDR2 FQNNGV. V lost 4 bases to trimming and J lost 11 bases; unmatched junction nucleotides: 10. The CDR3 DNA reads TGTGCCAGCAGCTCCCTTCAGGGGGCTGTGAAGTACTTC. This sequence encodes CASSSLQGAVKYF. Combining the CDR3 with reference TRBV11-2 and TRBJ2-7 gives the whole variable domain EAGVAQSPRYKIIEKRQSVAFWCNPISGHATLYWYQQILGQGPKLLIQFQNNGVVDDSQLPKDRFSAERLKGVDSTLKIQPAKLEDSAVYLCASSSLQGAVKYFGPGTRLTVT.

The V call is TRBV28, the J call TRBJ1-1; D is perhaps TRBD1 (6 bases). Germline-derived CDR1 and CDR2 are MDHEN and SYDVKM. The V and J ends lost 6 bases and 4 bases respectively, with 15 bases between them. The CDR3 is made up of 14 amino acids. The CDR3 here is CASSSNREGTEAFF. The CDR3 DNA is TGTGCCAGCAGCTCGAACAGGGAAGGCACTGAAGCTTTCTTT.

This clone showed up just a few times. The chain has TRBV29-1 and TRBJ2-2; the D is unclear. The CDR3 is 13 residues long. Trimming pared 4 bases from V and 1 base from J, leaving 7 bases between. Per germline, CDR1 SQVTM and CDR2 ANQGSEA. In nucleotides, the CDR3 is TGCAGCGTTGCCCACCTGAACACCGGGGAGCTGTTTTTT. It translates to CSVAHLNTGELFF.

This chain links TRBV7-9 with TRBJ1-2; TRBD1 matches at 8 bases. Unmatched junction bases numbered 12, after V lost 5 bases and J lost 4 bases. Germline assignment: CDR1 SEHNR and CDR2 FQNEAQ (reference sequence). The CDR3 runs 16 residues. CDR3 protein: CASSPGGPQRGYGYTF. The CDR3 DNA sequence: TGTGCCAGCAGCCCAGGGGGCCCTCAGAGGGGCTATGGCTACACCTTC.

This sequence joins TRBV3-1 (or the pseudogene TRBV3-2) and TRBJ1-4; D might be TRBD1 (5 bases). The V gene's germline CDR1 is LGHDT and CDR2 YNNKEL (reference sequence). V was cut by 3 bases and J by 0 bases, with 8 bases left in between. The CDR3 consists of 15 residues. The DNA for the CDR3 is TGTGCCAGCAGCCAGACAGCCGCAACTAATGAAAAACTGTTTTTT. Translation: CASSQTAATNEKLFF.

The rearrangement joins TRBV6-5 to TRBJ1-2; D remains unclear. Germline V gene sequence: CDR1 MNHEY, CDR2 SVGAGI. The CDR3 contains 13 residues. Trimming took off 5 bases at V and 3 bases at J, with 10 bases between the two ends. The DNA of the CDR3 is TGTGCCAGCAGTCCCACAGTGGACTATGGCTACACCTTC. This encodes CASSPTVDYGYTF.

This chain joins TRBV4-2 and TRBJ1-1; the D gene is possibly TRBD1 (5 bases). Trimming shortened V by 0 bases and J by 5 bases, and 16 bases separated the two germline ends. From germline, CDR1 is LGHNA and CDR2 YNFKEQ. The CDR3 runs to 16 residues. Here the CDR3 DNA reads TGTGCCAGCAGCCAAGAATGGGACCAGGGTTGGACTGAAGCTTTCTTT. This translates into CASSQEWDQGWTEAFF.

This clone has only one observation. The CDR3 protein is CASSVQTTDTQYF. The DNA of the CDR3 is TGTGCCAGCAGCGTACAGACCACAGATACGCAGTATTTT. The J gene is TRBJ2-3, the V gene TRBV11-2; D not certain. The CDR3 spans 13 residues. CDR1 SGHAT and CDR2 FQNNGV come from the germline V gene. The germline V and J ends were trimmed by 5 bases and 2 bases, with 8 bases remaining between them.

The rearrangement joins TRBV19 to TRBJ2-5, with 10 bases that match TRBD2. CDR3 length equals 18 residues. Germline V gene data show CDR1 as LNHDA and CDR2 as SQIVND (reference sequence). With 3 bases clipped from V and 8 bases from J, the junction kept 18 bases outside the gene matches. For the CDR3, the DNA is TGTGCCAGTAGTATCGATCTAGCGGGAGTTAAATCCGCGGCCACCCAGTACTTC. Protein product: CASSIDLAGVKSAATQYF.

This clone was observed once. V usage is TRBV6-5 and J usage is TRBJ1-2; 7 nucleotides line up with TRBD1. The CDR3 is 14 amino acids. Germline loops: CDR1 MNHEY, CDR2 SVGAGI. J was trimmed by 7 bases and V by 6 bases; bases with no gene match: 11. As DNA, the CDR3 is TGTGCCAGCAGCGCACAGGGGATTGAGAGTGGCTACACCTTC. This codes for CASSAQGIESGYTF.

This clone was counted a single time. The CDR3 reads CASSYSVPGSYNEQFF. The CDR3 DNA reads as TGTGCCAGCAGTTACTCGGTCCCAGGATCCTACAATGAGCAGTTCTTC. The chain combines TRBV6-5 with TRBJ2-1; D not certain. Germline V gene data show CDR1 as MNHEY and CDR2 as SVGAGI. This CDR3 region has 16 residues. The ends were cut back, 0 bases at V and 1 base at J, with 10 bases in the middle.

The chain recombines TRBV28 with TRBJ2-7, with 11 bases lining up with TRBD2. Germline V gene data show CDR1 as MDHEN and CDR2 as SYDVKM. The CDR3 has 15 residues. Germline trimming cut 6 bases from V and 2 bases from J; bases unmatched to any gene: 6. The CDR3 DNA reads TGTGCCAGCAGCTCCGGGACTAGCGGAGCCTACGAGCAGTACTTC. Its translation is CASSSGTSGAYEQYF.

The CDR3 is CASSPGTFGDEQYF. The CDR3 nucleotides read TGTGCCAGTAGTCCCGGGACTTTCGGAGACGAGCAGTACTTC. The gene calls are TRBV19 and TRBJ2-7; TRBD2 is a possible D gene (6 bases). Trimming left V 5 bases short and J 5 bases short, with 16 bases between. The CDR3 length is 14 residues. Looked up from germline, CDR1 is LNHDA and CDR2 is SQIVND (reference sequence).

The chain carries TRBV30 and TRBJ2-5; 9 positions match TRBD2. The germline V gene has CDR1 GTSNPN and CDR2 SVGIG (reference sequence). After removal of 5 bases from V and 5 bases from J, the junction contained 9 bases not matched to a gene. This CDR3 spans 14 amino acids. CDR3 protein: CAWGGSGSVETQYF. The CDR3 nucleotides read TGTGCCTGGGGGGGTAGCGGGAGTGTGGAGACCCAGTACTTC.

The chain uses TRBV18 and TRBJ1-1; 10 bases agree with TRBD1. Germline-derived CDR1 and CDR2 are KGHSH and LQKENI. The CDR3 has 16 amino acids. The junction had 11 bases not matched to a gene; V was cut back by 5 bases and J by 5 bases. The CDR3 DNA sequence: TGTGCCAGCTCAAGAAATCCCCAGGGACAGGGGACTGAAGCTTTCTTT. Its translation: CASSRNPQGQGTEAFF. Variable domain in full (rest from reference TRBV18 and TRBJ1-1): NAGVMQNPRHLVRRRGQEARLRCSPMKGHSHVYWYRQLPEEGLKFMVYLQKENIIDESGMPKERFSAEFPKEGPSILRIQQVVRGDSAAYFCASSRNPQGQGTEAFFGQGTRLTVV.

This chain's CDR3 is CASSRGDRELFF. The CDR3 DNA is TGTGCCAGCAGCCGAGGGGACCGGGAGCTGTTTTTT. The V call is TRBV7-9, the J call TRBJ2-2, with D perhaps given as TRBD1 or TRBD2 (5 bases each). Germline V CDR1 and CDR2: SEHNR, FQNEAQ (reference sequence). This CDR3 has 12 amino acids. V gave up 5 bases and J gave up 9 bases, with 10 bases separating them.

The chain uses TRBV29-1 and TRBJ1-1; possibly TRBD1 for D (5 bases). The CDR3 spans 14 residues. In germline, CDR1 is SQVTM, CDR2 ANQGSEA. V was cut by 4 bases and J by 5 bases, with 17 bases left in between. CDR3 nucleotides: TGCAGCGTTGCCTCCTCCGGGGGGGTAACTGAAGCTTTCTTT. It translates to CSVASSGGVTEAFF.

The rearrangement uses TRBV2 and TRBJ2-3; D is possibly TRBD2 (5 bases). Germline CDR1 reads SNHLY; CDR2 reads FYNNEI. The CDR3 totals 12 residues. The V end was cut by 5 bases, the J end by 5 bases, with 8 bases between. CDR3 sequence (DNA): TGTGCCAGCAGTACCCGGGGAGATACGCAGTATTTT. Its protein is CASSTRGDTQYF.

V and J are TRBV7-9 and TRBJ1-3; maybe TRBD1 (5 bases). The V end lost 5 bases, the J end lost 3 bases, and 17 bases lay between the germline ends. This CDR3 has 16 amino acids. The germline V gene has CDR1 SEHNR and CDR2 FQNEAQ (reference sequence). The DNA for the CDR3 is TGTGCCAGCAGCCATCTTAGAGGGGACGGTGGAAACACCATATATTTT. Protein: CASSHLRGDGGNTIYF.

The V and J genes are TRBV2 and TRBJ2-1; no definite D call. V was cut by 4 bases and J by 0 bases, with 7 bases left in between. In germline, CDR1 is SNHLY, CDR2 FYNNEI. CDR3 length equals 14 residues. CDR3 region: CASSGLSSYNEQFF. The CDR3, as DNA: TGTGCCAGCAGTGGCCTTAGCTCCTACAATGAGCAGTTCTTC. The entire variable domain, with the rest obtained from reference TRBV2 and TRBJ2-1, is as follows: EPEVTQTPSHQVTQMGQEVILRCVPISNHLYFYWYRQILGQKVEFLVSFYNNEISEKSEIFDDQFSVERPDGSNFTLKIRSTKLEDSAMYFCASSGLSSYNEQFFGPGTRLTVL.

The chain links TRBV5-4 to TRBJ2-2; possibly TRBD2 for D (6 bases). The CDR3 is 17 residues long. Germline CDR1 SGHNT, CDR2 YYREEE (reference sequence). Trimming stripped 2 bases from V and 1 base from J, with 15 bases between. The DNA for the CDR3 is TGTGCCAGCAGCTTAGGTCCCGGGAGTGGGAACACCGGGGAGCTGTTTTTT. This translates into CASSLGPGSGNTGELFF.

The chain uses TRBV27 and TRBJ2-1; no reliable D call. The CDR3 runs 13 residues. V dropped 4 bases and J dropped 10 bases, with 14 bases sitting between them. Germline assignment: CDR1 MNHEY and CDR2 SMNVEV (reference sequence). CDR3 nucleotides: TGTGCCAGCAGTTCCACTACGGTCGCGGAGCAGTTCTTC. This translates into CASSSTTVAEQFF.

The chain is built from TRBV4-1 and TRBJ2-7; the D gene is possibly TRBD1 (5 bases). The germline gives CDR1 MGHRA, CDR2 YSYEKL. This CDR3 region has 13 residues. The ends were cut back, 5 bases at V and 5 bases at J, with 13 bases in the middle. The DNA for the CDR3 is TGCGCCAGCAGCGCACAGGATCGCGACGAGCAGTACTTC. As protein: CASSAQDRDEQYF.